This T cell receptor beta chain derives from a study of blood T cell repertoires in COVID-19. About the research overall: Specimens from acute and convalescent COVID-19 originated in the United States, Italy and Spain. T cells, B-cell-depleted T cells, or PBMCs provided the cDNA or gDNA that served as material.

Study processing details: Reference gene primers were amplified, and this amplification served to estimate nucleated cell counts. Repertoires were generated with immunoSEQ multiplex PCR, while TCRdb's copy carries only in-frame clones and drops some. V and J calls and clone size are copied from that table; D and trimming were computed from the DNA. The data hold roughly 160,000 clones, with about 86% observed a single time. The CDR3 extends over 16 amino acids. V lost 4 bases to trimming and J lost 0 bases; unmatched junction nucleotides: 8. Germline V lookup: CDR1 SGHDT, CDR2 YYEEEE. Material: peripheral blood. The sequence derives from a woman aged 70 to 79 who had recovered from COVID-19. This chain joins TRBV5-6 and TRBJ1-2; 8 bases are a match to TRBD1. CDR3 sequence (DNA): TGTGCCAGCAGCCTGGACGGACAGGGAACTAACTATGGCTACACCTTC. Translating it yields CASSLDGQGTNYGYTF.